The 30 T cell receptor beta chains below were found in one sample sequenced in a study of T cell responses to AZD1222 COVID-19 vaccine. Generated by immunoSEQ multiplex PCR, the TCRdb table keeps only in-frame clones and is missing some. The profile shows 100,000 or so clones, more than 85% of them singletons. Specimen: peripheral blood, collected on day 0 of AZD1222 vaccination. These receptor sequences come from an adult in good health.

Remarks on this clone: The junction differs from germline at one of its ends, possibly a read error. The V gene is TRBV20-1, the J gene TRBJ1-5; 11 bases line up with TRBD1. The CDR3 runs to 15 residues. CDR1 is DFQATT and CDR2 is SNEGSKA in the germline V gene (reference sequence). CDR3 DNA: TGCAGTGCTAGTCTAGGACAGGGGGCTAATCAGCCCCAACATTTT. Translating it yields CSASLGQGANQPQHF.

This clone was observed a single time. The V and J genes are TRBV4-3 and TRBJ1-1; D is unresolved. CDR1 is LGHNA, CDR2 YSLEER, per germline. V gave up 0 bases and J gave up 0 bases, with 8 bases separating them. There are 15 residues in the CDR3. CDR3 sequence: CASSQDRAVNTEAFF. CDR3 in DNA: TGCGCCAGCAGCCAAGATCGGGCAGTGAACACTGAAGCTTTCTTT.

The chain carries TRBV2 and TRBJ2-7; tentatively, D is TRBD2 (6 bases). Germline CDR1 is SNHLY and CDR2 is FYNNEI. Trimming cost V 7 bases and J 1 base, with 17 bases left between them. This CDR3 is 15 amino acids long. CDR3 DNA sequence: TGTGCCAGCAAGACGGGGCCCGGAGGGTCCTACGAGCAGTACTTC. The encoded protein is CASKTGPGGSYEQYF. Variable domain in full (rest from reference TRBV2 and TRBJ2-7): EPEVTQTPSHQVTQMGQEVILRCVPISNHLYFYWYRQILGQKVEFLVSFYNNEISEKSEIFDDQFSVERPDGSNFTLKIRSTKLEDSAMYFCASKTGPGGSYEQYFGPGTRLTVT.

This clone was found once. This chain's CDR3 is CASSFLNTEAFF. In DNA form, the CDR3 reads TGTGCCAGCTCATTTTTAAACACTGAAGCTTTCTTT. The chain employs TRBV18 and TRBJ1-1; D gene ambiguous. The CDR3 runs 12 residues. From germline, CDR1 is KGHSH and CDR2 LQKENI. The V end lost 5 bases, the J end lost 2 bases, and 6 bases lay between the germline ends.

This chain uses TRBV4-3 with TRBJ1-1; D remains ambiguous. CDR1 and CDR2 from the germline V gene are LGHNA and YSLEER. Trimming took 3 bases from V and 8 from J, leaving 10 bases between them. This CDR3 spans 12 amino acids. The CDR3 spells CASSHQHGEAFF. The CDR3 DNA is TGCGCCAGCAGCCATCAACACGGAGAAGCTTTCTTT.

CDR3 protein: CASSSKSLWGAYEQYF. The CDR3, as DNA: TGTGCCAGCAGTTCAAAGTCACTTTGGGGGGCCTACGAGCAGTACTTC. J is TRBJ2-7 and V is TRBV27, with a tentative D call TRBD2 (6 bases). Germline assignment: CDR1 MNHEY and CDR2 SMNVEV (reference sequence). This CDR3 contains 16 residues. V was shortened by 4 bases and J by 2 bases, with 18 bases between the two germline ends.

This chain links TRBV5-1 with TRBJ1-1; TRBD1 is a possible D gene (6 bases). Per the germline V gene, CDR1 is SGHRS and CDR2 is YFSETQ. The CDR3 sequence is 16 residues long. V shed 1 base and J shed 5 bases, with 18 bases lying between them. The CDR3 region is CASSLNPGGTRTEAFF. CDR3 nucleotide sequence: TGCGCCAGCAGCTTGAACCCCGGAGGGACAAGGACTGAAGCTTTCTTT.

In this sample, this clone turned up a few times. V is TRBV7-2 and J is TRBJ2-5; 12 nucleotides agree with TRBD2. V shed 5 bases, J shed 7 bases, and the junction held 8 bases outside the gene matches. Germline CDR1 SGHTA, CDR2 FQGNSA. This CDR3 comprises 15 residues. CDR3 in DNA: TGTGCCAGCAGCCGGCTAGCGGGGGGGCCCGGGACCCAGTACTTC. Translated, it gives CASSRLAGGPGTQYF.

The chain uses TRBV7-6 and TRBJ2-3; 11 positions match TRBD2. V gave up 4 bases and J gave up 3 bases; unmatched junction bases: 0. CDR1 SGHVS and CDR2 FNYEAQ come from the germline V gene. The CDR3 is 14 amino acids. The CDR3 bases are TGTGCCAGCAGCTCTAGCGGGGGGACAGATACGCAGTATTTT. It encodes CASSSSGGTDTQYF.

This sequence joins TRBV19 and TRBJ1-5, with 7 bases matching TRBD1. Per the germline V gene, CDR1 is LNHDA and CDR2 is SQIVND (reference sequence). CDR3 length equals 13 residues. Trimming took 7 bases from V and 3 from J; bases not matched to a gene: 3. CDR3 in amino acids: CASKGQNNQPQHF. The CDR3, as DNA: TGTGCCAGTAAGGGACAGAACAATCAGCCCCAGCATTTT.

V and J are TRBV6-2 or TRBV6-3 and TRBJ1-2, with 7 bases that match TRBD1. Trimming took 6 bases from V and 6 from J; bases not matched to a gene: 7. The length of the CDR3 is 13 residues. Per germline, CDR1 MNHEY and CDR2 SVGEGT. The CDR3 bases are TGTGCCAGCAGATACGGGACAGTAGATGGCTACACCTTC. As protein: CASRYGTVDGYTF.

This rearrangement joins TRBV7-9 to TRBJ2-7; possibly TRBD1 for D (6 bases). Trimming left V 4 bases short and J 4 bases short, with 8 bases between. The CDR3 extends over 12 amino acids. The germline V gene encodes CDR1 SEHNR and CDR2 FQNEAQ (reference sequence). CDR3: CASSSGQYEQYF. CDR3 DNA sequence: TGTGCCAGCAGCTCGGGACAATACGAGCAGTACTTC.

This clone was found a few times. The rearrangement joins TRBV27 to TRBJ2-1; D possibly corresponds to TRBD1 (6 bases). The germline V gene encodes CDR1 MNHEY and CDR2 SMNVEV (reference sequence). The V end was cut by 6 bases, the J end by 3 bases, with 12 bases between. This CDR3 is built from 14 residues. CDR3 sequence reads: CASRSRDNYNEQFF. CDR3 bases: TGTGCCAGCAGAAGCCGGGACAACTACAATGAGCAGTTCTTC.

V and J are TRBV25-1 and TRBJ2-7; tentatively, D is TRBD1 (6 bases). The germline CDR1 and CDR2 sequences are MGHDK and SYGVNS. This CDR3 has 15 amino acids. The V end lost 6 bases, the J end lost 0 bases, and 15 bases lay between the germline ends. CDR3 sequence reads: CASRSFGQNSYEQYF. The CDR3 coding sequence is TGTGCCAGCAGATCCTTCGGACAGAACTCCTACGAGCAGTACTTC.

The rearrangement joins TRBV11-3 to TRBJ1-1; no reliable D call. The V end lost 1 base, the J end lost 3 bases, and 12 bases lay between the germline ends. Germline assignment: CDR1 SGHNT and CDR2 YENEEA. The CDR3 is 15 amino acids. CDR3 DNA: TGTGCCAGCAGCTTAGGCAAGGGTTTGGACACTGAAGCTTTCTTT. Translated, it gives CASSLGKGLDTEAFF.

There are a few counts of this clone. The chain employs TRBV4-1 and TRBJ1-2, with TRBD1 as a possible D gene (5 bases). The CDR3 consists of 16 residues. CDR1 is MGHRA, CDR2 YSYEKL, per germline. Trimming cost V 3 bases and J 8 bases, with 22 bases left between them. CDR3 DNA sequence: TGCGCCAGCAGCCACTTTCCTAGGGGCCGGGACGAGGGCTACACCTTC. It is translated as CASSHFPRGRDEGYTF.

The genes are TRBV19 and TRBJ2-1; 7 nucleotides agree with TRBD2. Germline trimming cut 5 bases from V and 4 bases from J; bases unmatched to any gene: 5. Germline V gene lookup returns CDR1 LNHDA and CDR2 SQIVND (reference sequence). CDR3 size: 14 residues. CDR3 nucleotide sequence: TGTGCCAGTAGTGAGCTAGCGGTATACAATGAGCAGTTCTTC. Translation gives CASSELAVYNEQFF.

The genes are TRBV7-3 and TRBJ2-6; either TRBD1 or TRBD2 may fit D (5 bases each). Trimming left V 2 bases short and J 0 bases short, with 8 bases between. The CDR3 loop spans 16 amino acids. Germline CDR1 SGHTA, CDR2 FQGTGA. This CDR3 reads CASSLAGTSGANVLTF. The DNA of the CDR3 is TGTGCCAGCAGCTTAGCAGGGACCTCTGGGGCCAACGTCCTGACTTTC.

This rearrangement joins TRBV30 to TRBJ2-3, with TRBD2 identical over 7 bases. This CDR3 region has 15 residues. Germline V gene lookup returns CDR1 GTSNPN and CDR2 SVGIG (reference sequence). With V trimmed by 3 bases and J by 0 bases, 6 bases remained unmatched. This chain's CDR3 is CAWSHRGVSTDTQYF. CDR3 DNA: TGTGCCTGGAGCCATCGGGGGGTCAGCACAGATACGCAGTATTTT.

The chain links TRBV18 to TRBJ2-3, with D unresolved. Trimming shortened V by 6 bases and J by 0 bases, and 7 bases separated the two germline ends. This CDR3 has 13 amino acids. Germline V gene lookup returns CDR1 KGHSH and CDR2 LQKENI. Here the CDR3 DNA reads TGTGCCAGCTCGCCCGTTAGCACAGATACGCAGTATTTT. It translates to CASSPVSTDTQYF.

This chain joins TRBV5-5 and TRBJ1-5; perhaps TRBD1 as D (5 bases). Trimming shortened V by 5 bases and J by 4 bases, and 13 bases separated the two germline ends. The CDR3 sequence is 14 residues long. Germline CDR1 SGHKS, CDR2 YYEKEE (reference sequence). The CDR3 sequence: CASSWGSQNQPQHF. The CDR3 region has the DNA TGTGCCAGCAGTTGGGGGTCCCAAAATCAGCCCCAGCATTTT.

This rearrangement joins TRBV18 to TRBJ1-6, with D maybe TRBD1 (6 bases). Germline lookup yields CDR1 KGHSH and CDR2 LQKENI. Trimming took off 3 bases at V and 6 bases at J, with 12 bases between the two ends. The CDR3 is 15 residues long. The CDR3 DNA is TGTGCCAGCTCACCGGGGGGCTCAGCTAATTCACCCCTCCACTTT. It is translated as CASSPGGSANSPLHF.

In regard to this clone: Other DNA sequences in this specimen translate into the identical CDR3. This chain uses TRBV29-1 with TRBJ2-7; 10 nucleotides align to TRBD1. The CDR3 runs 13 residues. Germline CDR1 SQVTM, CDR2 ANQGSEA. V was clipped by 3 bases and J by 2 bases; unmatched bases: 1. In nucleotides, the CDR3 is TGCAGCGTTGAGGGGACAGGGGCCTACGAGCAGTACTTC. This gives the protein CSVEGTGAYEQYF.

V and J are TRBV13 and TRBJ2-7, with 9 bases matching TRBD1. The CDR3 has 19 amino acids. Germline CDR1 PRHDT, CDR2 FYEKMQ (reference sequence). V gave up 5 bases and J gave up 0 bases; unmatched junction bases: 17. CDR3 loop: CASSRNRGRMVLNSYEQYF. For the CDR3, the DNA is TGTGCCAGCAGCAGGAACAGGGGGCGGATGGTTCTGAACTCCTACGAGCAGTACTTC.

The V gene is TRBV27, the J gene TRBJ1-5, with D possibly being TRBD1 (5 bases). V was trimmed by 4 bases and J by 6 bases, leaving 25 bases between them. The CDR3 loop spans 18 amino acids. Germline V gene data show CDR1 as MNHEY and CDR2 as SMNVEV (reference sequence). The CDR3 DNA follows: TGTGCCAGCAGTTCCAATCAGGCGGTGGGGCAAGTGGGTCAGCCCCAGCATTTT. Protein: CASSSNQAVGQVGQPQHF.

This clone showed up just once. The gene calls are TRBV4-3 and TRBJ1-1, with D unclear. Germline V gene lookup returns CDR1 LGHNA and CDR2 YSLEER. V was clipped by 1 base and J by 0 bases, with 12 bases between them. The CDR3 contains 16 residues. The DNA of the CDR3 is TGCGCCAGCAGCCAAGGCAGGAGCTTTATGAACACTGAAGCTTTCTTT. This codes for CASSQGRSFMNTEAFF.

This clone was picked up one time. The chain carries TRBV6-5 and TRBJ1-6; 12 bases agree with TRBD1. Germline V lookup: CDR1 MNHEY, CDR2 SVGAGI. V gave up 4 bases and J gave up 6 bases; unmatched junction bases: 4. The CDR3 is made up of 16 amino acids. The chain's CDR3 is CASSWGQGASNSPLHF. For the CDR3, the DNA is TGTGCCAGCAGTTGGGGACAGGGGGCTTCTAATTCACCCCTCCACTTT.

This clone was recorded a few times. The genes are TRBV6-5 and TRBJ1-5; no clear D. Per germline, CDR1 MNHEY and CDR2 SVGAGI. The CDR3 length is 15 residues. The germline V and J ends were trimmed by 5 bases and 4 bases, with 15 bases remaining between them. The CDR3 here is CASSPTGRRNQPQHF. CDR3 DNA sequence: TGTGCCAGCAGTCCCACTGGGAGAAGGAATCAGCCCCAGCATTTT.

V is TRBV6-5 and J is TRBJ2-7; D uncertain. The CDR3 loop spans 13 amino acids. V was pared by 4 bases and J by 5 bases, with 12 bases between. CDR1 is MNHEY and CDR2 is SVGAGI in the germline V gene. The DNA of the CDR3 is TGTGCCAGCAGTTCCTGGGGATCCAACGAGCAGTACTTC. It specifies CASSSWGSNEQYF.

This CDR3 is CASSQDYQAGELFF. The CDR3 DNA follows: TGTGCCAGCAGCCAAGATTACCAGGCCGGGGAGCTGTTTTTT. The chain carries TRBV3-1 (or the pseudogene TRBV3-2) and TRBJ2-2, with no clear D. V lost 0 bases and J lost 6, with 8 bases in between. Germline CDR1 reads LGHDT; CDR2 reads YNNKEL (reference sequence). This CDR3 has 14 residues.